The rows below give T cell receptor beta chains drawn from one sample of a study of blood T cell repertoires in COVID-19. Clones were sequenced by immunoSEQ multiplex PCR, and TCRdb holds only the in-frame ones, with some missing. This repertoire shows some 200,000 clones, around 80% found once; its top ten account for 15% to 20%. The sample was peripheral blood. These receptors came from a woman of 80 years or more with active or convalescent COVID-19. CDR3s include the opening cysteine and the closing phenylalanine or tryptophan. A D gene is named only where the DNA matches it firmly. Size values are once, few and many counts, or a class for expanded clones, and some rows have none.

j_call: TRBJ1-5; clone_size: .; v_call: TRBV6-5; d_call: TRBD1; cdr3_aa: CASSTGVRGNQPQHF; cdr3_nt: TGTGCCAGCAGTACTGGCGTCAGGGGGAATCAGCCCCAGCATTTT
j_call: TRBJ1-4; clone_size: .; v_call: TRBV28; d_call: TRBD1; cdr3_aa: CASSVPGQWGEKLFF; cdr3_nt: TGTGCCAGCAGTGTACCGGGACAGTGGGGGGAAAAACTGTTTTTT
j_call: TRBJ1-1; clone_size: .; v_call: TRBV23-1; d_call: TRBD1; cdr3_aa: CASSFQQGVGTEAFF; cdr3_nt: TGCGCCAGCAGCTTCCAGCAGGGGGTGGGTACTGAAGCTTTCTTT
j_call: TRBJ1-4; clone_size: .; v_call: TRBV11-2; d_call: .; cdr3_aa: CASSLQVTGEEKLFF; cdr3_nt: TGTGCCAGCAGCTTACAAGTTACGGGGGAGGAAAAACTGTTTTTT
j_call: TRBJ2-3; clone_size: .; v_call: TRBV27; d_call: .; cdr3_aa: CASSLSAVGGANTQYF; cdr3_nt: TGTGCCAGCAGTTTATCCGCGGTGGGGGGGGCAAATACGCAGTATTTT
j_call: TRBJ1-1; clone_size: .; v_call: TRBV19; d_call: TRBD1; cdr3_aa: CASFRDRLSPQAFF; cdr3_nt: TGTGCCAGTTTTCGGGACAGACTTTCTCCCCAAGCTTTCTTT
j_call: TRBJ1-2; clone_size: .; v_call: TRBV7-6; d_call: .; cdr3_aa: CASSRLPDRSYGYTF; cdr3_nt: TGTGCCAGCAGTCGGTTACCTGACAGGAGCTATGGCTACACCTTC
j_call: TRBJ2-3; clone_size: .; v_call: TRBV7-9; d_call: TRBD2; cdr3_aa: CASSLLAGTSTDTQYF; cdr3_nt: TGTGCCAGCAGCTTATTAGCGGGAACTAGCACAGATACGCAGTATTTT
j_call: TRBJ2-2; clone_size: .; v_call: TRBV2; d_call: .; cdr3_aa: CASSEQGSGGELFF; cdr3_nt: TGTGCCAGCAGTGAGCAGGGAAGTGGCGGGGAGCTGTTTTTT
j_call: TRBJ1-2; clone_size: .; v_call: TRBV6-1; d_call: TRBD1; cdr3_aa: CASSDETGETYGYTF; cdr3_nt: TGTGCCAGCAGTGATGAAACAGGGGAGACCTATGGCTACACCTTC
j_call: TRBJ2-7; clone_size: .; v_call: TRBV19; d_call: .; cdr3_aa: CASGTPAEQYF; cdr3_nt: TGTGCCAGCGGGACTCCAGCCGAGCAGTACTTC
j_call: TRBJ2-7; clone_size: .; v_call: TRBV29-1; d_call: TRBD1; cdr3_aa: CSVEDRTGGDYEQYF; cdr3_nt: TGCAGCGTTGAAGATCGGACAGGGGGCGATTACGAGCAGTACTTC
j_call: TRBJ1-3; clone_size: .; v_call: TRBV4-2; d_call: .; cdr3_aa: CASREGVLGNTIYF; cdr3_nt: TGTGCCAGCCGAGAGGGGGTTCTTGGAAACACCATATATTTT
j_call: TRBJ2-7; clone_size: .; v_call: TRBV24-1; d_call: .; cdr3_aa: CATGFLYEQYF; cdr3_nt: TGTGCCACCGGTTTTCTATACGAGCAGTACTTC
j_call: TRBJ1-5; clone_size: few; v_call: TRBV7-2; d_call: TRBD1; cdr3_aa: CASSRDRVGNQPQHF; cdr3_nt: TGTGCCAGCAGCCGGGACAGGGTCGGCAATCAGCCCCAGCATTTT
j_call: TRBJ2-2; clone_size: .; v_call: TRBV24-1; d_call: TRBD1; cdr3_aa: CATSDPQGGFGGELFF; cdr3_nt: TGTGCCACCAGTGATCCCCAAGGGGGCTTTGGCGGGGAGCTGTTTTTT
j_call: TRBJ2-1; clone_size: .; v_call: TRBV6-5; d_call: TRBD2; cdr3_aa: CASSSPGEGQQFF; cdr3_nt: TGTGCCAGCAGTTCCCCCGGGGAGGGCCAGCAGTTCTTC
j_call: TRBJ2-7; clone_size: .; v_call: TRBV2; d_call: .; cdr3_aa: CASSGTAPVPYEQYF; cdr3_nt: TGTGCCAGCAGTGGTACCGCCCCGGTGCCCTACGAGCAGTACTTC
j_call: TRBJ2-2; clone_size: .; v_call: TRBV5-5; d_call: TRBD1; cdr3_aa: CASSRSTGKVGELFF; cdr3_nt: TGTGCCAGCAGCAGATCGACAGGGAAGGTCGGGGAGCTGTTTTTT
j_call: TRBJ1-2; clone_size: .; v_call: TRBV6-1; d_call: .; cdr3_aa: CASSEETAPNYGYTF; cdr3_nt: TGTGCCAGCAGTGAAGAGACTGCGCCTAACTATGGCTACACCTTC
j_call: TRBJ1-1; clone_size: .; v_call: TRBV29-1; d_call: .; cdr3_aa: CSVAWGGANTEAFF; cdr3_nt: TGCAGCGTCGCTTGGGGAGGGGCGAACACTGAAGCTTTCTTT
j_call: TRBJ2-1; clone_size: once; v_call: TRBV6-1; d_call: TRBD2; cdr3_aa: CASSEAWRLAGGLSYNEQFF; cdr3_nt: TGTGCCAGCAGTGAAGCATGGAGACTAGCGGGGGGCCTCTCCTACAATGAGCAGTTCTTC
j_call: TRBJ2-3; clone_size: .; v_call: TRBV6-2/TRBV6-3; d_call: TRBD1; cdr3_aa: CASSYGDSSQYF; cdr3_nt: TGTGCCAGCAGTTACGGGGACAGTTCCCAGTATTTT
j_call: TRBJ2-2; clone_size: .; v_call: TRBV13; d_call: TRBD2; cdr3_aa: CASSRGGAGVSNTGELFF; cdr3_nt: TGTGCCAGCAGCCGCGGGGGAGCGGGGGTATCGAACACCGGGGAGCTGTTTTTT
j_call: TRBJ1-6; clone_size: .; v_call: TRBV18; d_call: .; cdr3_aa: CASSPRLVQNRYNSPLHF; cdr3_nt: TGTGCCAGCTCACCCCGACTAGTACAGAATCGGTATAATTCACCCCTCCACTTT
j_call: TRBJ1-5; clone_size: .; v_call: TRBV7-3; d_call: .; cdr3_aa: CASSLNGAPNQPQHF; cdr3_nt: TGTGCCAGCAGCTTAAATGGGGCCCCAAATCAGCCCCAGCATTTT
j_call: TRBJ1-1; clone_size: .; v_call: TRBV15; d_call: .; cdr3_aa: CATSRAAVNTEAFF; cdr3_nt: TGTGCCACCAGCAGAGCGGCGGTGAACACTGAAGCTTTCTTT
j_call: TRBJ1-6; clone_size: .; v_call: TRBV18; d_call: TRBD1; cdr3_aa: CASSPTGFDSPLHF; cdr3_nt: TGTGCCAGCTCACCGACAGGGTTCGATTCACCCCTCCACTTT
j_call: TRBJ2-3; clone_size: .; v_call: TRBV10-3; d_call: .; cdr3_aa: CATAPEGSSTDTQYF; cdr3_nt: TGTGCCACCGCCCCCGAGGGTTCATCCACAGATACGCAGTATTTT
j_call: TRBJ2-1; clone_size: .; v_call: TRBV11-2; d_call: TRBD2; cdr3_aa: CASSDSGGSPFYNEQFF; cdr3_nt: TGTGCCAGCAGCGATAGCGGGGGGTCCCCATTCTACAATGAGCAGTTCTTC
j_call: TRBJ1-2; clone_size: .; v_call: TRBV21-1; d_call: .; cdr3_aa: CASSKVNLRQGMNYGYTF; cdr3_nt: TGTGCCAGCAGCAAAGTAAATCTTCGACAGGGGATGAACTATGGCTACACCTTC
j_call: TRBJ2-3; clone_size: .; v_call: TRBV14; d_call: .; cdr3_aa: CASSQGRAASTDTQYF; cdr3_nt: TGTGCCAGCAGCCAAGGACGAGCGGCTAGCACAGATACGCAGTATTTT
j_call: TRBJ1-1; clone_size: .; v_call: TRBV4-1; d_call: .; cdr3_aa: CASSQGQLSTEAFF; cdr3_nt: TGCGCCAGCAGCCAAGGACAGCTGTCCACTGAAGCTTTCTTT
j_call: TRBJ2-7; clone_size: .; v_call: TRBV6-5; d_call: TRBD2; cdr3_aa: CASSSALAGGAYEQYF; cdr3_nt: TGTGCCAGCAGTTCAGCGTTAGCGGGGGGGGCCTACGAGCAGTACTTC
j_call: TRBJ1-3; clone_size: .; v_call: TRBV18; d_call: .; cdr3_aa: CASSPARGGNTIYF; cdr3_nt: TGTGCCAGCTCACCTGCTCGGGGAGGAAACACCATATATTTT
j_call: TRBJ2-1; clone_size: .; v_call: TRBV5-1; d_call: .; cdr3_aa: CASATGRVEDEQFF; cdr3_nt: TGCGCCAGCGCCACAGGCAGGGTTGAGGATGAGCAGTTCTTC
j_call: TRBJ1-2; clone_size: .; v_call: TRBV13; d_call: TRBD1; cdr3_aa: CASSRTGIIYYGYTF; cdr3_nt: TGTGCCAGCAGCAGGACAGGGATCATATACTATGGCTACACCTTC
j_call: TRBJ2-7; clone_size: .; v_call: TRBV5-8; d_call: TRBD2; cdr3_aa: CASSLGAGGPYEQYF; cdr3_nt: TGTGCCAGCAGCTTGGGAGCGGGAGGCCCCTACGAGCAGTACTTC
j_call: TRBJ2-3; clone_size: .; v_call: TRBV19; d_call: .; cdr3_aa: CASSTGVFTDTQYF; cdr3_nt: TGTGCCAGTAGTACGGGGGTGTTTACAGATACGCAGTATTTT
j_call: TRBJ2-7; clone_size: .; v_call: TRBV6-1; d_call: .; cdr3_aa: CASSEVVYEQYF; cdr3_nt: TGTGCCAGCAGTGAAGTCGTATACGAGCAGTACTTC
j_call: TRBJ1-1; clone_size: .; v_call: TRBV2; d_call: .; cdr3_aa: CASSDRDGNTEAFF; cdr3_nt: TGTGCCAGCAGTGACAGGGATGGGAACACTGAAGCTTTCTTT
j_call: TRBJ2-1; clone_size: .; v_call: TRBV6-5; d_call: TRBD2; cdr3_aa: CASSLRTSGSNEQFF; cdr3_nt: TGTGCCAGCAGTCTACGGACTAGCGGGAGCAATGAGCAGTTCTTC
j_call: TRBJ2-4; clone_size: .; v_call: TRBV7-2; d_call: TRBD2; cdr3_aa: CASSPSGTSVWGIQYF; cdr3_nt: TGTGCCAGCAGCCCCTCCGGGACTAGTGTTTGGGGCATTCAGTACTTC
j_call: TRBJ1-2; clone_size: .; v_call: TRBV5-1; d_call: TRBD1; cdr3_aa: CASSLGTGGNGYTF; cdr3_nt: TGCGCCAGCAGCTTGGGGACAGGGGGAAATGGCTACACCTTC
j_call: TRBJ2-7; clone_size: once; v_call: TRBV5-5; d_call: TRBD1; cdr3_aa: CASSLGDRGFHEQYF; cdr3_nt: TGTGCCAGCAGCTTGGGTGACAGGGGGTTCCACGAGCAGTACTTC
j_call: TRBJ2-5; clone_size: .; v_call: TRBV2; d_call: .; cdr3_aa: CASSVREAKMTQYF; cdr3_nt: TGTGCCAGCAGTGTCAGGGAGGCTAAGATGACCCAGTACTTC